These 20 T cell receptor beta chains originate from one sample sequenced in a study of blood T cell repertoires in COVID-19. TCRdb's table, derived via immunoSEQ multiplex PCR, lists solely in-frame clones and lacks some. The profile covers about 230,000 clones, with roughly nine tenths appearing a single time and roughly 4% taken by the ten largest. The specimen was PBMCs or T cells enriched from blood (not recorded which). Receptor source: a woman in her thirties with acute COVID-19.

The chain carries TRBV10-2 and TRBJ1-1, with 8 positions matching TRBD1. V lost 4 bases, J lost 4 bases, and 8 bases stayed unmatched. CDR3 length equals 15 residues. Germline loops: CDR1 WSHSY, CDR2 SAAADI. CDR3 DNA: TGCGCCAGCAGTGGAGGCAGGGGGCATAGCACTGAAGCTTTCTTT. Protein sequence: CASSGGRGHSTEAFF.

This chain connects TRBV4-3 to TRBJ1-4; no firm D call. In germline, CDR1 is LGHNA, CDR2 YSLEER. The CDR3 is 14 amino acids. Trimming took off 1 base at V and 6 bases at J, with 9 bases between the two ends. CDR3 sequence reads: CASSQAETHEKLFF. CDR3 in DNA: TGCGCCAGCAGCCAAGCGGAGACTCATGAAAAACTGTTTTTT.

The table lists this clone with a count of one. The CDR3 spells CATSRDISGGAQETQYF. The CDR3 DNA reads as TGTGCCACCAGCAGAGATATTAGCGGGGGAGCCCAAGAGACCCAGTACTTC. V gene TRBV15 combines with J gene TRBJ2-5, with TRBD2 matching over 9 bases. The length of the CDR3 is 17 residues. After removal of 0 bases from V and 1 base from J, the junction contained 6 bases not matched to a gene. CDR1 is LNHNV, CDR2 YYDKDF, per germline (reference sequence). Together with reference TRBV15 and TRBJ2-5, the CDR3 gives the full variable domain: DAMVIQNPRYQVTQFGKPVTLSCSQTLNHNVMYWYQQKSSQAPKLLFHYYDKDFNNEADTPDNFQSRRPNTSFCFLDIRSPGLGDTAMYLCATSRDISGGAQETQYFGPGTRLLVL.

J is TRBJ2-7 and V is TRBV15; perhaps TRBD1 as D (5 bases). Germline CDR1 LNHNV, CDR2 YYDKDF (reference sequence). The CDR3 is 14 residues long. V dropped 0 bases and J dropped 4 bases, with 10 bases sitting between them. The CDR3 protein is CATSREQVRYEQYF. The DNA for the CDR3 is TGTGCCACCAGCAGAGAACAGGTTAGGTACGAGCAGTACTTC.

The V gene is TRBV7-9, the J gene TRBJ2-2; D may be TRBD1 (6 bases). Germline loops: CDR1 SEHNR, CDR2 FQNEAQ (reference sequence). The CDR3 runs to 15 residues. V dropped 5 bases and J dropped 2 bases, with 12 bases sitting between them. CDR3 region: CASSPGTTNTGELFF. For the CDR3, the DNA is TGTGCCAGCAGCCCCGGGACAACTAACACCGGGGAGCTGTTTTTT.

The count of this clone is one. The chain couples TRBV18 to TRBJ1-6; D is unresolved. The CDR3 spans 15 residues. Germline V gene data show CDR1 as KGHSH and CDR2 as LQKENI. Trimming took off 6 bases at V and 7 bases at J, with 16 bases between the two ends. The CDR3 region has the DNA TGTGCCAGCTCCCCGGGATGGCAGGAGAATTCACCCCTCCACTTT. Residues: CASSPGWQENSPLHF.

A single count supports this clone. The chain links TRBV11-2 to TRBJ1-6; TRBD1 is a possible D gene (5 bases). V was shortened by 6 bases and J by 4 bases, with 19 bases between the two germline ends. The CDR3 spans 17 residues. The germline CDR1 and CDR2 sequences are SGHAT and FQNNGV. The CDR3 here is CASRQTLGRGYNSPLHF. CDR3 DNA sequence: TGTGCCAGCAGACAGACTCTAGGGAGGGGATATAATTCACCCCTCCACTTT. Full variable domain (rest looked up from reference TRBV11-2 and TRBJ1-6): EAGVAQSPRYKIIEKRQSVAFWCNPISGHATLYWYQQILGQGPKLLIQFQNNGVVDDSQLPKDRFSAERLKGVDSTLKIQPAKLEDSAVYLCASRQTLGRGYNSPLHFGNGTRLTVT.

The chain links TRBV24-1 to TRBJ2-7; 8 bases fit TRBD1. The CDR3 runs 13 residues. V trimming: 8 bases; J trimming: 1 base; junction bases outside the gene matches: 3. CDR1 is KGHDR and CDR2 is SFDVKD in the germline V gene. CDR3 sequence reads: CATTRDRSYEQYF. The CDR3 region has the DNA TGTGCCACCACGCGGGACAGGTCCTACGAGCAGTACTTC.

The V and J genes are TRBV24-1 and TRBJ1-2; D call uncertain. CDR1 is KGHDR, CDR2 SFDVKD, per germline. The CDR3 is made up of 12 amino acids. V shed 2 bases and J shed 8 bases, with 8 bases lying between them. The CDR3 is CATSDSREGYTF. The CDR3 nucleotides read TGTGCCACCAGTGATTCGCGGGAAGGCTACACCTTC.

CDR3 sequence (DNA): TGTGCCAGCAGTCGGACAGGGGGCTTGTACGAGCAGTACTTC. Translating gives CASSRTGGLYEQYF. V usage is TRBV28 and J usage is TRBJ2-7; TRBD1 matches 11 bases. The CDR3 loop spans 14 amino acids. Trimming removed 5 bases from V and 4 bases from J; junction bases left unmatched: 4. Germline CDR1 and CDR2: MDHEN and SYDVKM.

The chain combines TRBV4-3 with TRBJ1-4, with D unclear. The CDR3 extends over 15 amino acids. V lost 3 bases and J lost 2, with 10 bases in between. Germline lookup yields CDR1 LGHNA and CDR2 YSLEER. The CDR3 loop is CASSHYPGTNEKLFF. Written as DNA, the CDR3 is TGCGCCAGCAGCCATTATCCGGGGACTAATGAAAAACTGTTTTTT.

CDR3 nucleotide sequence: TGTGCCAGCTCACCATCCGGGAACACTGAAGCTTTCTTT. Translation: CASSPSGNTEAFF. The rearrangement uses TRBV18 and TRBJ1-1, with D hard to call. With 2 bases removed from V and 1 base from J, the gap between germline ends came to 5 bases. From germline, CDR1 is KGHSH and CDR2 LQKENI. The CDR3 is made up of 13 amino acids.

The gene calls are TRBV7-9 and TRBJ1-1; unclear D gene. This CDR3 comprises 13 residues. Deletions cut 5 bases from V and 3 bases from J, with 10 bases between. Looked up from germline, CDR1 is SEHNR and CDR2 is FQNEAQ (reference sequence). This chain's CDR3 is CASSLSGYTEAFF. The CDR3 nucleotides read TGTGCCAGCAGCCTAAGCGGGTACACTGAAGCTTTCTTT. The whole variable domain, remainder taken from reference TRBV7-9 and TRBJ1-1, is DTGVSQNPRHKITKRGQNVTFRCDPISEHNRLYWYRQTLGQGPEFLTYFQNEAQLEKSRLLSDRFSAERPKGSFSTLEIQRTEQGDSAMYLCASSLSGYTEAFFGQGTRLTVV.

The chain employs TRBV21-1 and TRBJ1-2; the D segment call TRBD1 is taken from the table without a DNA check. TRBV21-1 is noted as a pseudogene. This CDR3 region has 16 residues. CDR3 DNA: TGTGCCAGCAGCAAAGGATGGACAGCTATTCTCTATGGCTACACCTTC. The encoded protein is CASSKGWTAILYGYTF.

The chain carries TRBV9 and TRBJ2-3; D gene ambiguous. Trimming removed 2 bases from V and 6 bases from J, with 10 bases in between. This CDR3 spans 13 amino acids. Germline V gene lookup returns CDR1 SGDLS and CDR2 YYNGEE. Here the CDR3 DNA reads TGTGCCAGCAGCGTTGGCGGTGATGATACGCAGTATTTT. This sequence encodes CASSVGGDDTQYF.

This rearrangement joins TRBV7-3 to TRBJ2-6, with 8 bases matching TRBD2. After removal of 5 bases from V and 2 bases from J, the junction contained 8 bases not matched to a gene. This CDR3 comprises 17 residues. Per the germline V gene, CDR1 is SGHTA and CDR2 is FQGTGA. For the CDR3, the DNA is TGTGCCAGCAGCAAACTAGCGGCAGATGCTGGGGCCAACGTCCTGACTTTC. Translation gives CASSKLAADAGANVLTF.

This CDR3 reads CASSQRTGADYGYTF. In DNA, the CDR3 is TGCGCCAGCAGCCAGCGGACAGGGGCGGACTATGGCTACACCTTC. The chain joins TRBV4-1 to TRBJ1-2, with 9 positions matching TRBD1. Germline V gives CDR1 MGHRA, CDR2 YSYEKL. With V trimmed by 3 bases and J by 3 bases, 5 bases remained unmatched. The CDR3 length is 15 residues.

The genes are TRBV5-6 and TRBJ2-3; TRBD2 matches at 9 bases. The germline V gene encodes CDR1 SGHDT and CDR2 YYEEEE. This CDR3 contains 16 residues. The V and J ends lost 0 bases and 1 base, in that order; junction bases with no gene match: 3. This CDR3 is CASSLARTSGTDTQYF. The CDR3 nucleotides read TGTGCCAGCAGCTTGGCCAGGACTAGCGGCACAGATACGCAGTATTTT.

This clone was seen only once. CDR3 residues: CASSIEGQGLYEQYF. In DNA, the CDR3 is TGTGCCAGTAGTATAGAGGGACAGGGGCTCTACGAGCAGTACTTC. The rearrangement links TRBV19 to TRBJ2-7; 10 bases align to TRBD1. The V gene end was trimmed by 0 bases and the J gene end by 3 bases; junction bases not matched to a gene: 2. This CDR3 spans 15 amino acids. Germline V CDR1 and CDR2: LNHDA, SQIVND (reference sequence).

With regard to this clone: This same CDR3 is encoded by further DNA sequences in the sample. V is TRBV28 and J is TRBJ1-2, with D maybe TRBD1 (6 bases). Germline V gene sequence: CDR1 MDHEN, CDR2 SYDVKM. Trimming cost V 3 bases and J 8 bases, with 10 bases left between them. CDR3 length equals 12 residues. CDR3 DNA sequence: TGTGCCAGCAGTTTGGGGGCCTACGGCTACACCTTC. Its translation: CASSLGAYGYTF.